This is a list of T cell receptor beta chains from one sample in a study of CD8 T cells in Susac syndrome. Each CDR3 protein gets one entry after TCRdb re-called the immunoSEQ multiplex PCR reads with MiXCR. Here the sample spans 75,000 to 80,000 distinct CDR3 sequences, approximately 94% being singletons. The sequencing input was CD8+ T cells from PBMCs. The receptors were gathered from a human donor with Susac syndrome. Both conserved end residues are part of each CDR3. Each record gives: CDR3 length, clone size, J gene, V gene, D gene, CDR3 protein, CDR3 DNA. D genes are given only for firm matches. The size entry is marked missing in some rows and otherwise reads once, few, many or a size class.

CDR3 length: 15; clone size: -; J gene: TRBJ2-1; V gene: TRBV20-1; D gene: -; CDR3 protein: CSARDAASELNEQFF; CDR3 DNA: TGCAGTGCTAGAGATGCGGCTAGCGAGTTGAATGAGCAGTTCTTC
CDR3 length: 14; clone size: -; J gene: TRBJ2-2; V gene: TRBV20-1; D gene: TRBD1; CDR3 protein: CSLTGGVIAGELFF; CDR3 DNA: TGCAGCCTAACAGGGGGCGTAATCGCCGGGGAGCTGTTTTTT
CDR3 length: 15; clone size: -; J gene: TRBJ2-1; V gene: TRBV28; D gene: TRBD1; CDR3 protein: CASSPGQGANNEQFF; CDR3 DNA: TGTGCCAGCAGTCCCGGACAGGGGGCGAACAATGAGCAGTTCTTC
CDR3 length: 15; clone size: -; J gene: TRBJ2-1; V gene: TRBV27; D gene: -; CDR3 protein: CASSLMPDAYNEQFF; CDR3 DNA: TGTGCCAGCAGTCTAATGCCTGACGCTTACAATGAGCAGTTCTTC
CDR3 length: 15; clone size: once; J gene: TRBJ2-7; V gene: TRBV4-1; D gene: TRBD1; CDR3 protein: CASRQVGTGIHEQYF; CDR3 DNA: TGCGCCAGCAGGCAAGTCGGGACAGGGATCCACGAGCAGTACTTC
CDR3 length: 13; clone size: -; J gene: TRBJ2-2; V gene: TRBV30; D gene: -; CDR3 protein: CAWSVTNTGELFF; CDR3 DNA: TGTGCCTGGAGTGTTACGAACACCGGGGAGCTGTTTTTT
CDR3 length: 17; clone size: -; J gene: TRBJ2-3; V gene: TRBV3-1; D gene: -; CDR3 protein: CASSQSLLRLTADTQYF; CDR3 DNA: TGTGCCAGCAGCCAAAGCCTTCTTCGCTTAACGGCAGATACGCAGTATTTT
CDR3 length: 15; clone size: -; J gene: TRBJ2-4; V gene: TRBV7-8; D gene: -; CDR3 protein: CASNEGGQTKNIQYF; CDR3 DNA: TGTGCCAGCAACGAAGGGGGTCAAACCAAAAACATTCAGTACTTC
CDR3 length: 16; clone size: once; J gene: TRBJ2-5; V gene: TRBV7-2; D gene: -; CDR3 protein: CASSLGARLAEETQYF; CDR3 DNA: TGTGCCAGCAGCTTAGGAGCGCGGCTAGCTGAAGAGACCCAGTACTTC
CDR3 length: 13; clone size: -; J gene: TRBJ2-7; V gene: TRBV20-1; D gene: -; CDR3 protein: CSAKPTVSYEQYF; CDR3 DNA: TGCAGTGCTAAACCAACGGTCTCCTACGAGCAGTACTTC
CDR3 length: 14; clone size: -; J gene: TRBJ1-2; V gene: TRBV12-3/TRBV12-4; D gene: -; CDR3 protein: CASSPRHLNYGYTF; CDR3 DNA: TGTGCCAGCAGCCCAAGACACCTTAACTATGGCTACACCTTC
CDR3 length: 14; clone size: -; J gene: TRBJ2-5; V gene: TRBV18; D gene: -; CDR3 protein: CASSPGRGKETQYF; CDR3 DNA: TGTGCCAGCTCCCCGGGACGGGGCAAAGAGACCCAGTACTTC
CDR3 length: 14; clone size: -; J gene: TRBJ2-1; V gene: TRBV6-4; D gene: TRBD2; CDR3 protein: CASSQRGGQDEQFF; CDR3 DNA: TGTGCCAGCAGCCAGCGGGGGGGCCAGGATGAGCAGTTCTTC
CDR3 length: 14; clone size: once; J gene: TRBJ1-6; V gene: TRBV2; D gene: -; CDR3 protein: CASSEEGGYSPLHF; CDR3 DNA: TGTGCCAGCAGTGAAGAGGGGGGTTATTCACCCCTCCACTTT
CDR3 length: 13; clone size: -; J gene: TRBJ2-3; V gene: TRBV12-3/TRBV12-4; D gene: TRBD2; CDR3 protein: CASGAGERDTQYF; CDR3 DNA: TGTGCCAGCGGAGCGGGGGAACGAGATACGCAGTATTTT
CDR3 length: 14; clone size: -; J gene: TRBJ2-5; V gene: TRBV7-9; D gene: -; CDR3 protein: CANPPEGGTETQYF; CDR3 DNA: TGTGCCAACCCCCCCGAGGGCGGGACAGAGACCCAGTACTTC
CDR3 length: 16; clone size: -; J gene: TRBJ2-3; V gene: TRBV7-8; D gene: TRBD1; CDR3 protein: CASSPGQGPSWDTQYF; CDR3 DNA: TGTGCCAGCAGCCCCGGACAGGGTCCGTCGTGGGATACGCAGTATTTT
CDR3 length: 15; clone size: -; J gene: TRBJ2-1; V gene: TRBV5-4; D gene: -; CDR3 protein: CASSLGSSRYNEQFF; CDR3 DNA: TGTGCCAGCAGCCTGGGGTCTAGCAGATACAATGAGCAGTTCTTC
CDR3 length: 14; clone size: -; J gene: TRBJ2-2; V gene: TRBV29-1; D gene: -; CDR3 protein: CSVPGSPYTGELFF; CDR3 DNA: TGCAGCGTTCCCGGGTCTCCATACACCGGGGAGCTGTTTTTT
CDR3 length: 12; clone size: once; J gene: TRBJ2-7; V gene: TRBV30; D gene: TRBD2; CDR3 protein: CAWRRGAYEQYF; CDR3 DNA: TGTGCCTGGAGACGGGGGGCCTACGAGCAGTACTTC
CDR3 length: 14; clone size: once; J gene: TRBJ2-2; V gene: TRBV7-2; D gene: -; CDR3 protein: CASSPYAWGGELFF; CDR3 DNA: TGTGCCAGCAGCCCTTACGCGTGGGGCGGGGAGCTGTTTTTT
CDR3 length: 13; clone size: -; J gene: TRBJ1-5; V gene: TRBV12-5; D gene: -; CDR3 protein: CASGLSQTQPQHF; CDR3 DNA: TGTGCTAGTGGTTTGTCACAGACTCAGCCCCAGCATTTT
CDR3 length: 16; clone size: -; J gene: TRBJ2-1; V gene: TRBV9; D gene: TRBD2; CDR3 protein: CASRGRGSGGLNEQFF; CDR3 DNA: TGTGCCAGCAGGGGTAGGGGTAGCGGGGGATTAAATGAGCAGTTCTTC
CDR3 length: 13; clone size: few; J gene: TRBJ2-2; V gene: TRBV14; D gene: -; CDR3 protein: CASSQYRTGELFF; CDR3 DNA: TGTGCCAGCAGCCAGTATCGGACCGGGGAGCTGTTTTTT
CDR3 length: 12; clone size: once; J gene: TRBJ1-5; V gene: TRBV5-6; D gene: -; CDR3 protein: CAGSLGNQPQHF; CDR3 DNA: TGTGCCGGCAGCTTAGGCAATCAGCCCCAGCATTTT
CDR3 length: 13; clone size: -; J gene: TRBJ2-2; V gene: TRBV6-4; D gene: -; CDR3 protein: CASKYGNTGELFF; CDR3 DNA: TGTGCCAGCAAATACGGGAACACCGGGGAGCTGTTTTTT
CDR3 length: 13; clone size: -; J gene: TRBJ1-2; V gene: TRBV4-3; D gene: -; CDR3 protein: CASSPGARYGYTF; CDR3 DNA: TGCGCCAGCAGCCCCGGGGCCCGCTATGGCTACACCTTC
CDR3 length: 13; clone size: once; J gene: TRBJ2-3; V gene: TRBV18; D gene: -; CDR3 protein: CASSPPGADTQYF; CDR3 DNA: TGTGCCAGCTCACCACCGGGCGCAGATACGCAGTATTTT
CDR3 length: 17; clone size: few; J gene: TRBJ2-5; V gene: TRBV29-1; D gene: -; CDR3 protein: CSVVGRRSGLYQETQYF; CDR3 DNA: TGCAGCGTTGTAGGGAGAAGGAGCGGACTGTACCAAGAGACCCAGTACTTC
CDR3 length: 11; clone size: -; J gene: TRBJ2-1; V gene: TRBV7-9; D gene: -; CDR3 protein: CASSLTVSQFF; CDR3 DNA: TGTGCCAGCAGCTTAACGGTATCGCAGTTCTTC
CDR3 length: 13; clone size: -; J gene: TRBJ1-2; V gene: TRBV30; D gene: -; CDR3 protein: CAWSVWADYGYTF; CDR3 DNA: TGTGCCTGGAGTGTTTGGGCTGACTATGGCTACACCTTC
CDR3 length: 16; clone size: -; J gene: TRBJ1-2; V gene: TRBV24-1; D gene: TRBD1; CDR3 protein: CATSDRDRGPDYGYTF; CDR3 DNA: TGTGCCACCAGTGATCGGGACAGGGGACCGGACTATGGCTACACCTTC
CDR3 length: 13; clone size: -; J gene: TRBJ1-2; V gene: TRBV20-1; D gene: -; CDR3 protein: CSAQILTAYGYTF; CDR3 DNA: TGCAGTGCCCAGATTCTGACAGCCTATGGCTACACCTTC
CDR3 length: 13; clone size: -; J gene: TRBJ1-5; V gene: TRBV12-3/TRBV12-4; D gene: TRBD1; CDR3 protein: CASSHRGRQPQHF; CDR3 DNA: TGTGCCAGCAGTCACAGGGGGCGACAGCCCCAGCATTTT
CDR3 length: 14; clone size: -; J gene: TRBJ2-7; V gene: TRBV14; D gene: -; CDR3 protein: CASSPWDRPYEQYF; CDR3 DNA: TGTGCCAGCAGCCCTTGGGACCGACCCTACGAGCAGTACTTC
CDR3 length: 15; clone size: -; J gene: TRBJ1-3; V gene: TRBV20-1; D gene: -; CDR3 protein: CSARTGRSSGNTIYF; CDR3 DNA: TGCAGTGCTAGAACGGGACGGTCCTCTGGAAACACCATATATTTT
CDR3 length: 14; clone size: -; J gene: TRBJ2-7; V gene: TRBV5-6; D gene: -; CDR3 protein: CASSLASGAYEQYF; CDR3 DNA: TGTGCCAGCAGCTTGGCCTCGGGGGCCTACGAGCAGTACTTC
CDR3 length: 15; clone size: once; J gene: TRBJ2-3; V gene: TRBV29-1; D gene: TRBD1; CDR3 protein: CSFQRTGQSTDTQYF; CDR3 DNA: TGCAGCTTCCAGCGTACGGGACAGAGCACAGATACGCAGTATTTT
CDR3 length: 14; clone size: -; J gene: TRBJ1-6; V gene: TRBV6-2/TRBV6-3; D gene: TRBD1; CDR3 protein: CASAPGQGGSPLHF; CDR3 DNA: TGTGCCAGCGCGCCGGGACAGGGGGGTTCACCCCTCCACTTT
CDR3 length: 13; clone size: -; J gene: TRBJ2-7; V gene: TRBV13; D gene: TRBD2; CDR3 protein: CASSSSGGYEQYF; CDR3 DNA: TGTGCCAGCAGCTCTAGCGGGGGATACGAGCAGTACTTC
CDR3 length: 18; clone size: -; J gene: TRBJ2-3; V gene: TRBV7-9; D gene: TRBD2; CDR3 protein: CASSYSGTSGGDTDTQYF; CDR3 DNA: TGTGCCAGCAGCTATTCCGGGACTAGCGGGGGAGACACAGATACGCAGTATTTT
CDR3 length: 10; clone size: -; J gene: TRBJ2-7; V gene: TRBV28; D gene: -; CDR3 protein: CASSLVEQYF; CDR3 DNA: TGTGCCAGCAGTTTAGTCGAGCAGTACTTC
CDR3 length: 14; clone size: -; J gene: TRBJ2-1; V gene: TRBV3-1; D gene: -; CDR3 protein: CASSQAGPYNEQFF; CDR3 DNA: TGTGCCAGCAGCCAAGCAGGGCCTTACAATGAGCAGTTCTTC
CDR3 length: 12; clone size: -; J gene: TRBJ1-1; V gene: TRBV5-1; D gene: TRBD1; CDR3 protein: CASIEGGLKAFF; CDR3 DNA: TGCGCCAGCATCGAAGGGGGCTTAAAAGCTTTCTTT
CDR3 length: 15; clone size: -; J gene: TRBJ2-3; V gene: TRBV4-3; D gene: -; CDR3 protein: CASSPNRGAEDTQYF; CDR3 DNA: TGCGCCAGCAGCCCGAACCGGGGGGCGGAAGATACGCAGTATTTT
CDR3 length: 13; clone size: few; J gene: TRBJ2-1; V gene: TRBV9; D gene: -; CDR3 protein: CASSVGGGNEQFF; CDR3 DNA: TGTGCCAGCAGCGTGGGTGGGGGGAATGAGCAGTTCTTC
CDR3 length: 14; clone size: -; J gene: TRBJ2-7; V gene: TRBV20-1; D gene: -; CDR3 protein: CSARRVEVKYEQYF; CDR3 DNA: TGCAGTGCTAGACGAGTGGAGGTCAAGTACGAGCAGTACTTC
CDR3 length: 15; clone size: -; J gene: TRBJ2-5; V gene: TRBV7-7; D gene: -; CDR3 protein: CASSSGPEYQETQYF; CDR3 DNA: TGTGCTAGCAGCTCCGGCCCAGAGTACCAAGAGACCCAGTACTTC
CDR3 length: 14; clone size: -; J gene: TRBJ2-3; V gene: TRBV15; D gene: -; CDR3 protein: CATSRDPRADTQYF; CDR3 DNA: TGTGCCACCAGCAGGGATCCGCGCGCAGATACGCAGTATTTT
CDR3 length: 11; clone size: few; J gene: TRBJ2-5; V gene: TRBV24-1; D gene: -; CDR3 protein: CATSVGETQYF; CDR3 DNA: TGTGCCACCAGTGTGGGGGAGACCCAGTACTTC
CDR3 length: 13; clone size: -; J gene: TRBJ2-1; V gene: TRBV28; D gene: -; CDR3 protein: CASSALQYNEQFF; CDR3 DNA: TGTGCCAGCAGCGCCCTACAGTACAATGAGCAGTTCTTC
CDR3 length: 15; clone size: -; J gene: TRBJ2-7; V gene: TRBV3-1; D gene: -; CDR3 protein: CASSRPTGPPYEQYF; CDR3 DNA: TGTGCCAGCAGCCGCCCGACAGGCCCCCCCTACGAGCAGTACTTC
CDR3 length: 18; clone size: -; J gene: TRBJ2-1; V gene: TRBV6-2/TRBV6-3; D gene: TRBD1; CDR3 protein: CASSWYPAGGVLDNEQFF; CDR3 DNA: TGTGCCAGCAGTTGGTACCCCGCAGGGGGCGTTCTGGACAATGAGCAGTTCTTC
CDR3 length: 16; clone size: medium-sized; J gene: TRBJ2-2; V gene: TRBV7-2; D gene: TRBD1; CDR3 protein: CASSLRQGADTGELFF; CDR3 DNA: TGTGCCAGCAGCTTACGACAGGGGGCCGACACCGGGGAGCTGTTTTTT
CDR3 length: 15; clone size: -; J gene: TRBJ2-1; V gene: TRBV27; D gene: TRBD2; CDR3 protein: CASSLWGGSYNEQFF; CDR3 DNA: TGTGCCAGCAGTTTATGGGGGGGCTCCTACAATGAGCAGTTCTTC
CDR3 length: 14; clone size: -; J gene: TRBJ1-1; V gene: TRBV7-9; D gene: -; CDR3 protein: CASSLGARDTEAFF; CDR3 DNA: TGTGCCAGCAGCTTAGGCGCCAGGGACACTGAAGCTTTCTTT
CDR3 length: 14; clone size: -; J gene: TRBJ2-5; V gene: TRBV11-2; D gene: TRBD1; CDR3 protein: CASSSGQNQETQYF; CDR3 DNA: TGTGCCAGCAGCTCGGGACAGAACCAAGAGACCCAGTACTTC
CDR3 length: 14; clone size: -; J gene: TRBJ2-3; V gene: TRBV5-5; D gene: -; CDR3 protein: CASKYSPSTDTQYF; CDR3 DNA: TGTGCCAGCAAATACTCCCCGAGCACAGATACGCAGTATTTT
CDR3 length: 14; clone size: -; J gene: TRBJ1-1; V gene: TRBV7-9; D gene: -; CDR3 protein: CASSLVSRDTEAFF; CDR3 DNA: TGTGCCAGCAGCTTAGTTTCCAGGGACACTGAAGCTTTCTTT
CDR3 length: 11; clone size: -; J gene: TRBJ2-1; V gene: TRBV9; D gene: -; CDR3 protein: CASSLGVEQFF; CDR3 DNA: TGTGCCAGCAGCTTGGGGGTTGAGCAGTTCTTC